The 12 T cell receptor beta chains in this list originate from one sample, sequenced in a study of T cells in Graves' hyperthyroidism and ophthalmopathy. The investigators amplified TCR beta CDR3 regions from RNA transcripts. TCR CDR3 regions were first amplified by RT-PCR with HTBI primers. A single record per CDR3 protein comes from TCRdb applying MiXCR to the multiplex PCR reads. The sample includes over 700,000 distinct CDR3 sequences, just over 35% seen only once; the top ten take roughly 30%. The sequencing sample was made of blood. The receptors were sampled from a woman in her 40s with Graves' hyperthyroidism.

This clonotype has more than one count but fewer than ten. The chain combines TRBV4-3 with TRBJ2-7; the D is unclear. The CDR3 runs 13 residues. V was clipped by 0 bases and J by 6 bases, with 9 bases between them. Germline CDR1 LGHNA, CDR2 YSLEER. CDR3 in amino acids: CASSQDWGGEQYF. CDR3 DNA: TGCGCCAGCAGCCAAGATTGGGGTGGCGAGCAGTACTTC.

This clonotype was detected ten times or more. The CDR3 DNA sequence: TGTGCCAGTAGTATAGACAGCGGGGGTCAAGAGACCCAGTACTTC. Its translation: CASSIDSGGQETQYF. This chain links TRBV19 with TRBJ2-5; 8 bases line up with TRBD2. Germline CDR1 and CDR2: LNHDA and SQIVND (reference sequence). The CDR3 length is 15 residues. J lost 2 bases, V lost 0 bases, and 2 bases had no gene match.

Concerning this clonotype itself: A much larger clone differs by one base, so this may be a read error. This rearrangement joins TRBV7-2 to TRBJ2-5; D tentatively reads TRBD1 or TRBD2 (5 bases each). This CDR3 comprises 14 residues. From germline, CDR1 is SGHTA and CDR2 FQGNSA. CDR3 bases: TGTGCCAGCAGCTTAGGACAGTCATGGGGGACCCGGTACTTC. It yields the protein CASSLGQSWGTRYF.

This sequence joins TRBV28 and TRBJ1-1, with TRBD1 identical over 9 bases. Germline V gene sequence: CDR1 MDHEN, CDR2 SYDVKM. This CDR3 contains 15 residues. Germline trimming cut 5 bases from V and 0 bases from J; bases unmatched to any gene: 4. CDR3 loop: CASSPGTGLNTEAFF. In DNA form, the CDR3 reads TGTGCCAGCAGTCCTGGGACAGGGTTGAACACTGAAGCTTTCTTT.

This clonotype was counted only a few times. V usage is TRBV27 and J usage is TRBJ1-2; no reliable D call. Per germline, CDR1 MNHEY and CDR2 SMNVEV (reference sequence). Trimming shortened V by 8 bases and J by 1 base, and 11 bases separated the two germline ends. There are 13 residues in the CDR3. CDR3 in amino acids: CASGWKVNYGYTF. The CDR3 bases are TGTGCCAGCGGGTGGAAGGTTAACTATGGCTACACCTTC.

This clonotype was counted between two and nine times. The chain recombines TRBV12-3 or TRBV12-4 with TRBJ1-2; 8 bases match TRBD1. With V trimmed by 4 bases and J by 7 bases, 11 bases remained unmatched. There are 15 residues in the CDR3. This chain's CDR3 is CASSSPLAGQGGYTF. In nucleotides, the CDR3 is TGTGCCAGCAGTTCCCCTCTCGCCGGACAGGGTGGCTACACCTTC.

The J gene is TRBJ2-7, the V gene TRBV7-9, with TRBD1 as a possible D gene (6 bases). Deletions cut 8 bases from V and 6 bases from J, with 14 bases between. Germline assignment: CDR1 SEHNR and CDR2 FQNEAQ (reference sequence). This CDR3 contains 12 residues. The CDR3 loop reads CASSPGRGEQYF. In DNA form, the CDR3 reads TGTGCCAGCTCTCCGGGCAGGGGCGAGCAGTACTTC.

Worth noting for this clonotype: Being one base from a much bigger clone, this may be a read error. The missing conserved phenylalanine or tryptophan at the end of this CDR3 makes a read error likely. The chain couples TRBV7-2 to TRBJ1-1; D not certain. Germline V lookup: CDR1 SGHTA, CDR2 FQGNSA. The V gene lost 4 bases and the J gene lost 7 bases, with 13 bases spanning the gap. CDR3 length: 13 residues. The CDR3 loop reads CASSSTMKIEAFL. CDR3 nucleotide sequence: TGTGCCAGCAGCTCCACAATGAAGATTGAAGCTTTCCTT.

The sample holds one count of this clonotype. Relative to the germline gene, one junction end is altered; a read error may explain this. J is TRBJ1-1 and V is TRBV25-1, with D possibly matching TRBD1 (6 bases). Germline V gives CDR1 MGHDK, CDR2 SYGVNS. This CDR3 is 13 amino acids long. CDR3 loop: CASSLQGNTVAFF. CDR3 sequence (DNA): TGTGCCAGCAGTTTACAGGGCAACACTGTAGCTTTCTTT.

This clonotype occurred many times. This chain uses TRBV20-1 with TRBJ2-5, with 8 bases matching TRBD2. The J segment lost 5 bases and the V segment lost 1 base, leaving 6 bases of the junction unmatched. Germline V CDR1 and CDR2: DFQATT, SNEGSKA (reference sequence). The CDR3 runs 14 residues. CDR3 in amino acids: CSARAAGGRETQYF. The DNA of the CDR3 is TGCAGTGCTAGAGCCGCAGGCGGGAGGGAGACCCAGTACTTC.

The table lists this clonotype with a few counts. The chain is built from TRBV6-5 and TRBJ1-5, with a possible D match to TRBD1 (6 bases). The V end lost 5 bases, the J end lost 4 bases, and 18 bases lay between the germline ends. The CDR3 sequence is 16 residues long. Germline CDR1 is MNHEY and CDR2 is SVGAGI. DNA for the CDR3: TGTGCCAGCAGTCCCACCTCAACAGGGAGAAATCAGCCCCAGCATTTT. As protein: CASSPTSTGRNQPQHF.

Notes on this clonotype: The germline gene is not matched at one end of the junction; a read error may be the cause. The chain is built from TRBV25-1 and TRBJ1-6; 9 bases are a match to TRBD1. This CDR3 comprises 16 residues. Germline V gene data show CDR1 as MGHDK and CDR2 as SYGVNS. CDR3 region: CASNEWGDRADSPLHF. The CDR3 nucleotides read TGTGCCAGCAATGAATGGGGGGACAGGGCTGATTCACCCCTCCACTTT.